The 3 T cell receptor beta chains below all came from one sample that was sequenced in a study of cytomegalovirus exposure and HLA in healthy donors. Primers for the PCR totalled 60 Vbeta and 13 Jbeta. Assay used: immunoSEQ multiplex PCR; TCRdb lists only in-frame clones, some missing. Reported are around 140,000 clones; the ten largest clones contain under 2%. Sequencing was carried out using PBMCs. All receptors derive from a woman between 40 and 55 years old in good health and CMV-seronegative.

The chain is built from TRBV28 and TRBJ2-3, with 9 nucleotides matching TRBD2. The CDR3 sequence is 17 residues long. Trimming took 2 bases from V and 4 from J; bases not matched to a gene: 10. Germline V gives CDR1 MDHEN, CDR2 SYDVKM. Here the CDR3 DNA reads TGTGCCAGCAGTTTAGGATTAGGCGGGGGGGCCGCAGATACGCAGTATTTT. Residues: CASSLGLGGGAADTQYF.

The CDR3, as DNA: TGCGCCAGCTCGGAGGGGGGGCCTCTCTCTGGAAACACCATATATTTT. Its protein product is CASSEGGPLSGNTIYF. This sequence joins TRBV5-1 and TRBJ1-3; maybe TRBD1 (6 bases). This CDR3 spans 16 amino acids. Germline values: CDR1 SGHRS, CDR2 YFSETQ. V shed 7 bases and J shed 0 bases, with 17 bases lying between them. The full variable domain, in which reference TRBV5-1 and TRBJ1-3 provide the parts outside the CDR3, is KAGVTQTPRYLIKTRGQQVTLSCSPISGHRSVSWYQQTPGQGLQFLFEYFSETQRNKGNFPGRFSGRQFSNSRSEMNVSTLELGDSALYLCASSEGGPLSGNTIYFGEGSWLTVV.

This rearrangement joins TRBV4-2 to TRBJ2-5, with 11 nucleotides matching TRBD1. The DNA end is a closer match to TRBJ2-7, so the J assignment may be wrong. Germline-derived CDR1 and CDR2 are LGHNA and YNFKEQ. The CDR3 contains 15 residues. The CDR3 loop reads CASRRDGTGGYEQYF. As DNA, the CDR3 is TGTGCCAGCAGGAGGGATGGGACAGGGGGCTACGAGCAGTACTTC.